The TCR beta chain described here comes from a study of blood T cell repertoires in COVID-19. This table comes from immunoSEQ multiplex PCR, and its TCRdb copy is limited to in-frame clones, with some not included. The sample consists of around 60,000 clones, over 75% of them appearing once. CDR3 length equals 13 residues. The germline V gene encodes CDR1 ENHRY and CDR2 SYGVKD. J was trimmed by 7 bases and V by 3 bases; bases with no gene match: 2. The chain uses TRBV10-3 and TRBJ1-4; 7 bases fit TRBD1. Sequencing was carried out using peripheral blood. This receptor was obtained from a man aged 45 to 65 with active COVID-19. The CDR3 loop reads CAISDGTVEKLFF. The CDR3 region has the DNA TGTGCCATCAGTGATGGGACAGTTGAAAAACTGTTTTTT.